One and the same sample provided the 11 T cell receptor beta chains below, sequenced in a study of regulatory T cells in long-lasting Graves disease. Stated time point: newly diagnosed GD, antithyroid drugs for less than 3 months. RNA from PBMCs was the source of the TCR library. For TCR beta, libraries came from iRepertoire HTBI primers and Arm-PCR of CDR3 regions. TCRdb re-analysed the multiplex PCR reads in MiXCR, keeping a single row per CDR3 protein. The repertoire holds 380,000 or so distinct CDR3 sequences, with 15% to 20% as singletons. These records were also assigned to another study, of T cells in Graves' hyperthyroidism and ophthalmopathy.

Sequenced material: peripheral blood mononuclear cells (PBMCs), taken at new diagnosis, from a patient treated with antithyroid drugs. The receptors were sampled from a woman between 18 and 29 years old with Graves disease.

This clonotype was detected a few times. The rearrangement joins TRBV5-1 to TRBJ1-6; D call uncertain. Per germline, CDR1 SGHRS and CDR2 YFSETQ. V lost 8 bases and J lost 10, with 7 bases in between. The CDR3 totals 10 residues. As DNA, the CDR3 is TGCGCCAGGCCAGGCTCACCCCTCCACTTT. This translates into CARPGSPLHF.

In its sample, this clonotype was seen many times. A read error may explain this, as a much larger clone is one base away. This chain joins TRBV28 and TRBJ1-1, with D tentatively TRBD1 (5 bases). V was cut by 3 bases and J by 3 bases, with 5 bases left in between. CDR3 length equals 12 residues. Germline CDR1 is MDHEN and CDR2 is SYDVKM. In nucleotides, the CDR3 is TGTGCCAGCAGTTTCAGGGACACTGAAGCTTTCTTT. Amino acid sequence: CASSFRDTEAFF.

This clonotype came up a few times. V gene TRBV6-9 combines with J gene TRBJ2-7; D assignment may be TRBD1 or TRBD2 (6 bases each). Germline V CDR1 and CDR2: MNHGY, SVAAGI. Trimming cost V 3 bases and J 5 bases, with 20 bases left between them. The CDR3 length is 16 residues. CDR3 residues: CASSYLGGLGGDEQYF. The CDR3 nucleotides are TGTGCCAGCAGTTACCTCGGAGGGTTGGGGGGCGACGAGCAGTACTTC.

The chain combines TRBV9 with TRBJ2-1, with D possibly being TRBD2 (6 bases). The germline gives CDR1 SGDLS, CDR2 YYNGEE. The V end was cut by 4 bases, the J end by 5 bases, with 16 bases between. This CDR3 has 15 amino acids. The CDR3 region has the DNA TGTGCCAGCAGCCCTCTCCAGACTAGAGACAATGAGCAGTTCTTC. Encoded protein: CASSPLQTRDNEQFF.

The chain carries TRBV24-1 and TRBJ2-3; 11 positions match TRBD1. The CDR3 spans 16 residues. CDR1 and CDR2 (germline): KGHDR, SFDVKD. Germline trimming cut 1 base from V and 5 bases from J; bases unmatched to any gene: 4. The DNA for the CDR3 is TGTGCCACCAGTGATTTCGGACAGGGGGCTAGAGATACGCAGTATTTT. This translates into CATSDFGQGARDTQYF.

This sequence joins TRBV7-8 and TRBJ2-2, with D perhaps TRBD2 (6 bases). The CDR3 length is 14 residues. Trimming took 7 bases from V and 6 from J, leaving 15 bases between them. Per germline, CDR1 SGHVS and CDR2 FQNEAQ. The CDR3 spells CASTMRGESGELFF. Written as DNA, the CDR3 is TGTGCCAGCACCATGCGGGGCGAATCCGGGGAGCTGTTTTTT.

This clonotype occurred a few times. The chain is built from TRBV5-8 and TRBJ1-3; D gene unclear. Trimming cost V 4 bases and J 1 base, with 6 bases left between them. Germline V gene lookup returns CDR1 SGHTS and CDR2 YDEGEE. The CDR3 totals 13 residues. The chain's CDR3 is CASSPRSGNTIYF. The CDR3 coding sequence is TGTGCCAGCAGCCCTCGGTCTGGAAACACCATATATTTT.

This clonotype has just a few counts. This chain connects TRBV27 to TRBJ2-7, with a weak D call TRBD1 (6 bases). This CDR3 is built from 13 residues. V was shortened by 2 bases and J by 3 bases, with 8 bases between the two germline ends. Germline CDR1 MNHEY, CDR2 SMNVEV (reference sequence). The CDR3 is CASSLDRYYEQYF. CDR3 DNA: TGTGCCAGCAGTTTAGACAGGTACTACGAGCAGTACTTC.

At least ten counts were recorded for this clonotype. The rearrangement uses TRBV2 and TRBJ1-1; tentative D call: TRBD1 (6 bases). V lost 3 bases and J 10 bases, leaving 21 bases between the germline ends. CDR3 length: 15 amino acids. Germline assignment: CDR1 SNHLY and CDR2 FYNNEI. CDR3 in amino acids: CASSEPGQGTPLAFF. Here the CDR3 DNA reads TGTGCCAGCAGTGAGCCGGGACAAGGCACCCCCTTAGCTTTCTTT.

The gene calls are TRBV3-1 and TRBJ1-5; TRBD1 aligns across 7 bases. V dropped 6 bases and J dropped 6; count of bases not matched to a gene: 11. This CDR3 has 15 residues. CDR1 is LGHDT, CDR2 YNNKEL, per germline (reference sequence). This CDR3 reads CASSEAQGGGQPQHF. CDR3 DNA sequence: TGTGCCAGCAGTGAAGCCCAGGGGGGCGGTCAGCCCCAGCATTTT. The variable domain in full, completed from reference TRBV3-1 and TRBJ1-5, reads DTAVSQTPKYLVTQMGNDKSIKCEQNLGHDTMYWYKQDSKKFLKIMFSYNNKELIINETVPNRFSPKSPDKAHLNLHINSLELGDSAVYFCASSEAQGGGQPQHFGDGTRLSIL.

This clonotype was observed a handful of times. The rearrangement joins TRBV30 to TRBJ1-2; 8 nucleotides agree with TRBD1. CDR1 GTSNPN and CDR2 SVGIG come from the germline V gene (reference sequence). The CDR3 contains 13 residues. The junction had 6 bases not matched to a gene; V was cut back by 1 base and J by 8 bases. The CDR3 region is CAWSGQDRVGYTF. The CDR3 DNA reads as TGTGCCTGGAGTGGGCAGGACAGGGTCGGCTACACCTTC. Full variable domain (remainder filled in from reference TRBV30 and TRBJ1-2): SQTIHQWPATLVQPVGSPLSLECTVEGTSNPNLYWYRQAAGRGLQLLFYSVGIGQISSEVPQNLSASRPQDRQFILSSKKLLLSDSGFYLCAWSGQDRVGYTFGSGTRLTVV.